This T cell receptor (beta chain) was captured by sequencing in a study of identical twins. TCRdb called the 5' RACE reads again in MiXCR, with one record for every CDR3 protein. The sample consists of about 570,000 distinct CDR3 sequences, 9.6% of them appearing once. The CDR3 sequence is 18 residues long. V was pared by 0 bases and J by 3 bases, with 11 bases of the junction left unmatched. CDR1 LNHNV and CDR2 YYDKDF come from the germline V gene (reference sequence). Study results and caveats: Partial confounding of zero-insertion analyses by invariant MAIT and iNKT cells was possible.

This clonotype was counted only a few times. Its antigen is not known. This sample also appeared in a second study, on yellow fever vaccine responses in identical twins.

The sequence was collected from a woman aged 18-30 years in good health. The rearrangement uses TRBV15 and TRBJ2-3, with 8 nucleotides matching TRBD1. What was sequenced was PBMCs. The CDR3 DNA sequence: TGTGCCACCAGCAGAGAGGGGACCGGGTACAGGGGGACAGATACGCAGTATTTT. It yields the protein CATSREGTGYRGTDTQYF.